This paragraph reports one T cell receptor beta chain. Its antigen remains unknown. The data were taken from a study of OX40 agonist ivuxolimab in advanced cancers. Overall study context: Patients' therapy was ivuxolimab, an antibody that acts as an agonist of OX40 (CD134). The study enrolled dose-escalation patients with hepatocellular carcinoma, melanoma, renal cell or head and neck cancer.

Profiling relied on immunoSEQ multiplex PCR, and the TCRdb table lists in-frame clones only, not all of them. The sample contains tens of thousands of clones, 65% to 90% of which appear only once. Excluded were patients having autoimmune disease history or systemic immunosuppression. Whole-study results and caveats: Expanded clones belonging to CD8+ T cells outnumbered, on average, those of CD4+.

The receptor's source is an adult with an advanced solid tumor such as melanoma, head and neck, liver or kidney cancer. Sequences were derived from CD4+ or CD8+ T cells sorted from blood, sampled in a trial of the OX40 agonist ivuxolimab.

The CDR3 DNA reads TGTGCCAGCAGCTTAGCACCCGGGAGTCTCTACGAGCAGTACTTC. The encoded protein is CASSLAPGSLYEQYF. The rearrangement joins TRBV7-2 to TRBJ2-7, with a tentative D call TRBD2 (6 bases). CDR1 SGHTA and CDR2 FQGNSA come from the germline V gene. V lost 0 bases, J lost 3 bases, and 12 bases lay in between. The CDR3 covers 15 residues.